This T cell receptor (beta chain) was retrieved from a study of shared clonotypes between healthy human individuals. The trim removed 2 bases at V and 7 bases at J, leaving 11 bases unmatched. This CDR3 has 15 amino acids. Germline-derived CDR1 and CDR2 are LGHNA and YNFKEQ. This clone is a singleton in its sample. In the original analysis: Filtering was not the same, since immunoSEQ gave junction-only sequences without quality scores. Some clones are missing from TCRdb's copy, which holds only in-frame ones; the method was immunoSEQ multiplex PCR. V, J and clone size are those of that table, while D and trimming were read from the DNA. The repertoire holds about 2,100,000 clones, with approximately 94% as singletons. Naive CD8 isolation took CD45RO-negative cells positively selected for CCR7 and excluded terminally differentiated effector memory CD45RA+ cells.

The clonotype comes from a young man in good health. Some clones in this sample may be carry-over from other donors' samples. This chain connects TRBV4-2 to TRBJ2-7, with 7 bases matching TRBD1. The sequencing input was naive CD8+ T cells from PBMCs. DNA for the CDR3: TGTGCCAGCAGCCAACCGGACAGGAGCCTGGGGGAGCAGTACTTC. This gives the protein CASSQPDRSLGEQYF.